This T cell receptor beta chain was captured by sequencing in a study of graft-versus-host responses after intestinal transplantation. The study, taken as a whole, reports: Allografts of patients with graft-donor T cell macrochimerism showed high graft-versus-host to host-versus-graft clone ratios. Early post-transplant HvG declines showed an association with peak circulating GvH clone levels.

About this clone: The antigen is undetermined.

The assay was immunoSEQ multiplex PCR, and TCRdb's table has in-frame clones only and misses some. The repertoire consists of tens of thousands of clones, with 85% to 90% occurring once and the leading ten covering 1.5% to 2%. The CDR3 covers 15 residues. Germline values: CDR1 LNHNV, CDR2 YYDKDF (reference sequence). Trimming cost V 2 bases and J 0 bases, with 11 bases left between them. The chain combines TRBV15 with TRBJ2-7, with D unresolved. The specimen was PBMCs, collected 26 days after transplant. The receptor's source is a human patient who received an intestinal transplant, so some T cells may come from the graft donor. CDR3 in amino acids: CATSRSSDASYEQYF. In DNA form, the CDR3 reads TGTGCCACCAGCAGATCCAGCGATGCCTCCTACGAGCAGTACTTC.